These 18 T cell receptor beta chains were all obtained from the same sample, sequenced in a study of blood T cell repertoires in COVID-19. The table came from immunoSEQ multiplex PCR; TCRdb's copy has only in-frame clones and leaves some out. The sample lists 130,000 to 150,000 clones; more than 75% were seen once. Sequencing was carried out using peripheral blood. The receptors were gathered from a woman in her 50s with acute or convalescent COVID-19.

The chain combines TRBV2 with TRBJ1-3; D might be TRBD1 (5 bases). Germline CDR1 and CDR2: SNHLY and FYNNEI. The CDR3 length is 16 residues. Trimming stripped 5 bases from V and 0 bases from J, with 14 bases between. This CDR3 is CASSSQGTISGNTIYF. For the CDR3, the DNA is TGTGCCAGCAGTTCCCAGGGAACCATCTCTGGAAACACCATATATTTT.

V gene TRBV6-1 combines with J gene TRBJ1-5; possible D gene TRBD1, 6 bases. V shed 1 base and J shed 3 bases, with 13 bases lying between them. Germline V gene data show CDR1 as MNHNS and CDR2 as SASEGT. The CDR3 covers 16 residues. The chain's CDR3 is CASSEVLAGANQPQHF. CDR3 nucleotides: TGTGCCAGCAGTGAAGTGCTTGCAGGGGCCAATCAGCCCCAGCATTTT.

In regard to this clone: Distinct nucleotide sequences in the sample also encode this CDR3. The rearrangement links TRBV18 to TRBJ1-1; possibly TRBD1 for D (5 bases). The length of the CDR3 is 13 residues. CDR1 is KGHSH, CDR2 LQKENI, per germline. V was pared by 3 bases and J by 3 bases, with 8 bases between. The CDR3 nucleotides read TGTGCCAGCTCACCGGGGGGGGACACTGAAGCTTTCTTT. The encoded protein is CASSPGGDTEAFF.

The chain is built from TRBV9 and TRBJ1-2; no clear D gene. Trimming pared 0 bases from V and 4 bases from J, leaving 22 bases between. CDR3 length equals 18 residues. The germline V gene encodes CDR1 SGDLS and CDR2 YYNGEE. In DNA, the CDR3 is TGTGCCAGCAGCGTAGGGAGGGTTGGATCGGATTCTAGCTATGGCTACACCTTC. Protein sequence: CASSVGRVGSDSSYGYTF.

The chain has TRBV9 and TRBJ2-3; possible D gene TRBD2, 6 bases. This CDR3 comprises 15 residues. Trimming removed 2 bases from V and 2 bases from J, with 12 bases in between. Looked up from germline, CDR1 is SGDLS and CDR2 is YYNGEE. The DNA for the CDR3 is TGTGCCAGCAGCGTGGGTGGGGGGAACACAGATACGCAGTATTTT. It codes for CASSVGGGNTDTQYF. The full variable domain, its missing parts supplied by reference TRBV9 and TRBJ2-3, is DSGVTQTPKHLITATGQRVTLRCSPRSGDLSVYWYQQSLDQGLQFLIQYYNGEERAKGNILERFSAQQFPDLHSELNLSSLELGDSALYFCASSVGGGNTDTQYFGPGTRLTVL.

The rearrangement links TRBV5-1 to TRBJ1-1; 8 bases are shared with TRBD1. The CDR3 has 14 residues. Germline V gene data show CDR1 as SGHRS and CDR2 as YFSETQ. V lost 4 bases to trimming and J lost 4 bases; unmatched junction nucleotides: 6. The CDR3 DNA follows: TGCGCCAGCAGCCTCGACAGGGGTATCACTGAAGCTTTCTTT. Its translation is CASSLDRGITEAFF.

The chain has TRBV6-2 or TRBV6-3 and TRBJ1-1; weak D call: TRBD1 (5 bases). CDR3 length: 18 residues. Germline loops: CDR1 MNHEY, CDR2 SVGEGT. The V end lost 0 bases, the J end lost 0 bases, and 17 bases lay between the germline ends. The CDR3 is CASSYSRWRDPLNTEAFF. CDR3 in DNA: TGTGCCAGCAGTTACTCGCGGTGGAGGGACCCCCTGAACACTGAAGCTTTCTTT.

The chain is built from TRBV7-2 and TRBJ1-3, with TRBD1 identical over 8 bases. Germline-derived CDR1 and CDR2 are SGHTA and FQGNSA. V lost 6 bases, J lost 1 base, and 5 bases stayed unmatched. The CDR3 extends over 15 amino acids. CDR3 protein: CASSGQGGSGNTIYF. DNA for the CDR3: TGTGCCAGCAGTGGACAGGGTGGTTCTGGAAACACCATATATTTT.

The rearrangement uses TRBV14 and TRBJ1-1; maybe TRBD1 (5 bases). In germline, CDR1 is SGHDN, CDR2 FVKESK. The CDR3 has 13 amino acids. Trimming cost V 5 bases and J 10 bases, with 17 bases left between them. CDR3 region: CASSFRWGDGAFF. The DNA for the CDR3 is TGTGCCAGCAGCTTCAGATGGGGGGACGGAGCTTTCTTT.

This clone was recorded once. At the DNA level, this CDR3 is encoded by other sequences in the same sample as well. CDR3: CSAGGGYEQYF. CDR3 DNA: TGCAGTGCCGGCGGGGGCTACGAGCAGTACTTC. This chain links TRBV20-1 with TRBJ2-7; 7 bases are shared with TRBD2. V gave up 6 bases and J gave up 3 bases; unmatched junction bases: 2. The CDR3 has 11 amino acids. CDR1 is DFQATT and CDR2 is SNEGSKA in the germline V gene (reference sequence).

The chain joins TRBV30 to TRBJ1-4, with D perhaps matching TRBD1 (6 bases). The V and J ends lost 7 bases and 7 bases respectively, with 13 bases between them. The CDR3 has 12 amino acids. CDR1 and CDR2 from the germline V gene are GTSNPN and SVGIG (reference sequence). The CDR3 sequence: CAFRDIGEKLFF. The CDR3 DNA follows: TGTGCCTTCCGGGACATAGGTGAAAAACTGTTTTTT.

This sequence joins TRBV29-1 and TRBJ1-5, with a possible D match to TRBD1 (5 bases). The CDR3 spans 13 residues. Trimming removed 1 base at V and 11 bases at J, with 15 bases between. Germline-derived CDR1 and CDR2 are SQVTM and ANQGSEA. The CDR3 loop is CSVEVGGDGSQHF. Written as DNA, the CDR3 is TGCAGCGTTGAAGTGGGGGGAGATGGGTCCCAGCATTTT. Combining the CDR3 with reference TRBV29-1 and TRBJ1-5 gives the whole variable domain SAVISQKPSRDICQRGTSLTIQCQVDSQVTMMFWYRQQPGQSLTLIATANQGSEATYESGFVIDKFPISRPNLTFSTLTVSNMSPEDSSIYLCSVEVGGDGSQHFGDGTRLSIL.

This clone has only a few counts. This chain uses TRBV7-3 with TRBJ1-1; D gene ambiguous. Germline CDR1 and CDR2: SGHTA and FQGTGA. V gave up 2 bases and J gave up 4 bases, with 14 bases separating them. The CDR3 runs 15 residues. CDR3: CASSLDSYEGTEAFF. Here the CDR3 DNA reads TGTGCCAGCAGCTTAGACTCCTACGAAGGCACTGAAGCTTTCTTT.

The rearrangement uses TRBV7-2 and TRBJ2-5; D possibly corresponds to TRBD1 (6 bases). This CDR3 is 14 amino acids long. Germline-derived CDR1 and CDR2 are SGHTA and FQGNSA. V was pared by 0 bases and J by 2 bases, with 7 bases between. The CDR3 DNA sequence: TGTGCCAGCAGCTTAGCTACAGGGCAAGAGACCCAGTACTTC. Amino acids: CASSLATGQETQYF. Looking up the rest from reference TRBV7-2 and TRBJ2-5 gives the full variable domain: GAGVSQSPSNKVTEKGKDVELRCDPISGHTALYWYRQSLGQGLEFLIYFQGNSAPDKSGLPSDRFSAERTGGSVSTLTIQRTQQEDSAVYLCASSLATGQETQYFGPGTRLLVL.

The DNA of the CDR3 is TGTGCCAGTAGTATCTCACAGCCCACAGATACGCAGTATTTT. This encodes CASSISQPTDTQYF. This rearrangement joins TRBV19 to TRBJ2-3; D unresolved. Trimming cost V 3 bases and J 2 bases, with 9 bases left between them. The CDR3 sequence is 14 residues long. CDR1 and CDR2 (germline): LNHDA, SQIVND (reference sequence).

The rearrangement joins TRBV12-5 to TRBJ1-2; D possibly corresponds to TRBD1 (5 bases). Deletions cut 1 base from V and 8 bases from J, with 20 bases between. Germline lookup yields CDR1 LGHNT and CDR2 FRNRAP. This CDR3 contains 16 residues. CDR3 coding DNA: TGTGCTAGTGGTTTGGGGCAACCAGGGAATAGCGGAGGCTACACCTTC. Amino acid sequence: CASGLGQPGNSGGYTF.

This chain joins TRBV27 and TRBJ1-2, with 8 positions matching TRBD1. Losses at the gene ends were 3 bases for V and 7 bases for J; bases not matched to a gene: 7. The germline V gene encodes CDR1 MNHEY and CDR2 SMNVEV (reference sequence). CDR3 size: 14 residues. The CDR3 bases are TGTGCCAGCAGTTTGTCCACAGGGGGAGCTGGCTACACCTTC. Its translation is CASSLSTGGAGYTF.

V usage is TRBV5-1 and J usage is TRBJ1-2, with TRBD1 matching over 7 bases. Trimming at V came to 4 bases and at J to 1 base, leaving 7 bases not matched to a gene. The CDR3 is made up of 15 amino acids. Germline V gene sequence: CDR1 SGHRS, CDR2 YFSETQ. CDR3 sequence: CASSRGDSYNYGYTF. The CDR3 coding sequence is TGCGCCAGCAGCAGGGGGGACAGTTATAACTATGGCTACACCTTC.